This T cell receptor (beta chain) was captured by sequencing in a study of tumor and adjacent non-tumor tissue in lung cancer listed by TCRdb under 2018. Turning to the overall study: Of the cohort, about a dozen patients had adenocarcinoma, 2 had squamous cell carcinoma and 1 had small cell lung cancer. The approximately 15 patients were aged roughly 31 to 80 years, included 10 men and 5 women, and had TNM stage I to III disease. Sequencing generated a total of 130,000,000 or so productive TCRbeta reads, averaging about 4 million reads per sample. The study compared bulk TCRbeta repertoires from lung tumor tissue and matched distant non-tumor lung tissue of roughly 14 lung cancer patients. Around 30 paired specimens, one tumor and one normal lung sample per patient, were profiled by TCRbeta CDR3 sequencing.

The library was generated by multiplex PCR. For sequencing, an Illumina HiSeq 2500 was employed. TCRbeta libraries were built by three rounds of nested PCR using primers (Table S4), following protocols modified from ARM-PCR. Before sequencing, PCR products of 200-500 bp were cut from the gel and purified using the QIAquick gel extraction kit. As for the authors' bioinformatics: Trimmomatic was used to clean the reads, FLASH was used to merge the reads into complete CDR3 sequences, and MiTCR was used to assign the reads to V(D)J germline segments. Clonal diversity was calculated as the inverse Simpson's index using VDJtools. In-frame sequences lacking a premature stop codon were counted as productive reads. TCRdb trimmed public reads at Q25 via fastp, called clones via MiXCR and kept in-frame beta chains. When rows share a CDR3 protein, they turn into one entry using the most common DNA and genes. TCRdb, not the original authors, processed these V and J calls. In this sample the table shows 98,000 or so distinct CDR3 sequences, 75% to 85% of which occur a single time. The top ten hold roughly 29% of the sample.

The paper's findings and limits, for the study overall: The methods do not name the sequencing platform or mention unique molecular identifiers. Peripheral blood was not sequenced, so blood TCRbeta repertoires were not examined in the lung cancer patients of the study. TCR diversity was significantly higher in younger patients, and greater tumor TCR diversity was associated with shorter overall survival and shorter disease-free survival. With only about 16 patients in the cohort, the authors noted that larger samples and more detailed clinical data are needed. A significantly larger cumulative share of the repertoire was made up by the top 100 clones in normal lung than in tumor tissue. Significantly higher TCR diversity (inverse Simpson) was observed in tumor tissue than in normal lung tissue (approximately 440 vs 150, P = 0.0075, Mann-Whitney U test).

As regards this clonotype: The antigen it binds to is not known. A read error may account for a junction end that differs from germline.

Taken from the germline V gene, the CDR1 and CDR2 loops are SGHDT and YYEEEE. From its cysteine to its phenylalanine, the CDR3 spans 15 amino acids. The DNA shown is the 45-base CDR3, in frame from base 1. RNA was isolated from bulk unsorted tissue, and RNA quality was assessed with a NanoDrop ND-1000 and an Agilent 2100. Distant non-tumor tissue taken more than 3 cm from the tumor edge was used as the normal lung sample. Donors were newly diagnosed lung cancer patients admitted for thoracic surgery in China between August and November 2014, without prior chemotherapy. The study excluded patients who had received radiotherapy or chemotherapy before or who had another cancer at the same time. Surgical tissue pieces of roughly 1-2 cm3 were preserved in RNAlater solution and stored at -80 °C until use.

The chain was built from TRBV5-6 and TRBJ2-5; TRBD2 might be the D gene, on 6 matching bases. The sequence derives from a man aged 60 to 75 with small cell lung cancer. Input material: distant non-tumor lung tissue. This receptor carries the CDR3 CARSLSGGGQETQYF. The nucleotide sequence is given as TGTGCCCGCAGCTTGTCAGGAGGAGGGCAAGAGACCCAGTACTTC.